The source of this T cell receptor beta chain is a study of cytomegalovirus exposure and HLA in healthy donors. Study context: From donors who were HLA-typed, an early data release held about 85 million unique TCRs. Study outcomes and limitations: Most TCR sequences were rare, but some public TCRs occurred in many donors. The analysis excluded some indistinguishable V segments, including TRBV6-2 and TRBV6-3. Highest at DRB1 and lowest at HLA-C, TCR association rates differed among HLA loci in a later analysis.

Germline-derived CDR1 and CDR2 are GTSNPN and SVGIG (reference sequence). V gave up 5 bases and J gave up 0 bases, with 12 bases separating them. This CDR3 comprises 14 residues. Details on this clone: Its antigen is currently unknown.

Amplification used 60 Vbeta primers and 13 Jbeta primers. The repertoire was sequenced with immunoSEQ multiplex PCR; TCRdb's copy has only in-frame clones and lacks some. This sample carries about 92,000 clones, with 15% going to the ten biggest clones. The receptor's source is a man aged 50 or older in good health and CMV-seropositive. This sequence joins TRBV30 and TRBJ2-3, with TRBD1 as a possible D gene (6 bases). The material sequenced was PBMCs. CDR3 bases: TGTGCCTGGGGGACATCCCTTAGCACAGATACGCAGTATTTT. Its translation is CAWGTSLSTDTQYF.